A selection of T cell receptor beta chains follows, all from one sample in a study of cytotoxic CD8 clonotypes in ibrutinib-treated CLL. Clones were sequenced by immunoSEQ multiplex PCR, and TCRdb holds only the in-frame ones, with some missing. The sample lists more than 300,000 clones, around four fifths seen once, with approximately 7% in the top ten. Sequences were derived from PBMCs, sampled before ibrutinib treatment. These TCRs come from a human donor with chronic lymphocytic leukemia. The CDR3 runs from the conserved cysteine through the conserved F or W. The D gene is left open where the match is weak. Size tells how often a clone was seen (once, few, many) or the class of an expanded clone, and some rows leave it out.

j_call clone_size d_call v_call cdr3_aa cdr3_nt
TRBJ2-7 . TRBD2 TRBV18 CASSPRISGSYEQYF TGTGCCAGCTCACCACGCATTAGCGGGAGCTACGAGCAGTACTTC
TRBJ2-7 . . TRBV7-8 CASSLGRRVSYEQYF TGTGCCAGCAGCTTAGGGCGAAGAGTCTCCTACGAGCAGTACTTC
TRBJ2-4 . TRBD2 TRBV6-1 CASSERGDIQYF TGTGCCAGCAGTGAACGGGGGGACATTCAGTACTTC
TRBJ2-7 . . TRBV5-4 CASSLGTASYEQYF TGTGCCAGCAGCTTGGGGACAGCTTCCTACGAGCAGTACTTC
TRBJ1-2 . TRBD1 TRBV5-4 CASSLVTGTGAGYTF TGTGCCAGCAGCTTGGTAACCGGGACAGGGGCTGGCTACACCTTC
TRBJ1-1 few . TRBV5-4 CASSLLKKAGTEAFF TGTGCCAGCAGCTTGCTCAAAAAGGCGGGCACTGAAGCTTTCTTT
TRBJ1-1 few . TRBV25-1 CASGRVSEAFF TGTGCCAGCGGACGGGTGTCTGAAGCTTTCTTT
TRBJ1-2 . . TRBV30 CAWSQGQGGYTF TGTGCCTGGAGCCAGGGGCAAGGTGGCTACACCTTC
TRBJ2-7 . . TRBV5-6 CASSLELGFEQYF TGTGCCAGCAGCTTGGAGCTTGGCTTTGAGCAGTACTTC
TRBJ1-1 . . TRBV19 CASSRTGTRTEAFF TGTGCCAGTAGTAGGACGGGGACGCGAACTGAAGCTTTCTTT
TRBJ2-6 . TRBD2 TRBV19 CASSISAGGPGANVLTF TGTGCCAGTAGTATCAGTGCGGGAGGGCCTGGGGCCAACGTCCTGACTTTC
TRBJ2-7 . TRBD1 TRBV11-2 CASTSGTAYEQYF TGTGCCAGCACCTCCGGGACAGCCTACGAGCAGTACTTC
TRBJ1-2 . TRBD1 TRBV2 CASNQLDRVGGYTF TGTGCCAGCAACCAACTCGACAGGGTAGGAGGCTACACCTTC
TRBJ2-5 few . TRBV18 CASSPPYETQYF TGTGCCAGCTCACCACCTTACGAGACCCAGTACTTC
TRBJ2-1 . TRBD2 TRBV5-6 CASSPPWGGSSYNEQFF TGTGCCAGCAGCCCCCCCTGGGGGGGTAGCTCCTACAATGAGCAGTTCTTC
TRBJ1-4 . . TRBV10-3 CAISDPRRSEKLFF TGTGCCATCAGTGATCCGAGGCGGTCAGAAAAACTGTTTTTT
TRBJ1-1 few TRBD1 TRBV7-2 CASSLDRGNTEAFF TGTGCCAGCAGTTTGGACAGGGGCAACACTGAAGCTTTCTTT
TRBJ2-3 . . TRBV7-9 CASSSLGPRDTQYF TGTGCCAGCAGCTCATTAGGGCCAAGAGATACGCAGTATTTT
TRBJ1-1 once TRBD1 TRBV9 CASSARDRGVMNTEAFF TGTGCCAGCAGCGCTCGGGACAGGGGCGTCATGAACACTGAAGCTTTCTTT
TRBJ1-2 . TRBD1 TRBV27 CASSLSTGGAEGYTF TGTGCCAGCAGTTTATCCACAGGGGGCGCGGAAGGCTACACCTTC
TRBJ2-3 . . TRBV5-1 CASSLVRLPDTQYF TGCGCCAGCAGCTTGGTTAGGTTACCAGATACGCAGTATTTT
TRBJ2-3 . TRBD1 TRBV29-1 CSGRTGWATDTQYF TGCAGCGGCCGGACAGGGTGGGCCACAGATACGCAGTATTTT
TRBJ2-7 . . TRBV18 CASSLERLVEQYF TGTGCCAGCTCACTTGAAAGACTAGTCGAGCAGTACTTC
TRBJ1-1 . . TRBV30 CAWKANWEEAFF TGTGCCTGGAAGGCCAATTGGGAGGAAGCTTTCTTT
TRBJ1-5 . . TRBV7-2 CASSEWSNQPQHF TGTGCCAGCAGCGAATGGAGCAATCAGCCCCAGCATTTT
TRBJ2-1 once TRBD1 TRBV27 CASSFGQGRQFF TGTGCCAGCAGCTTCGGACAGGGAAGGCAGTTCTTC
TRBJ2-7 . TRBD2 TRBV7-6 CASSPAGTSGHEQYF TGTGCCAGCAGCCCAGCCGGGACTAGCGGGCACGAGCAGTACTTC
TRBJ2-7 . TRBD2 TRBV27 CASRPGSGAKEQYF TGTGCCAGCAGGCCCGGCAGCGGGGCTAAGGAGCAGTACTTC
TRBJ1-2 . . TRBV6-6 CASSYSGGHGDGYTF TGTGCCAGCAGTTACTCGGGGGGCCATGGGGATGGCTACACCTTC
TRBJ1-1 . . TRBV28 CASSLSRGRAFF TGTGCCAGCAGTTTATCTCGGGGGCGGGCTTTCTTT
TRBJ2-1 . . TRBV18 CASSRDRYRDEQFF TGTGCCAGCTCCCGCGACCGGTACAGGGATGAGCAGTTCTTC
TRBJ2-3 . TRBD2 TRBV7-9 CASSRTSSGTDTQYF TGTGCCAGCAGCCGGACTAGCTCAGGCACAGATACGCAGTATTTT
TRBJ2-2 . . TRBV29-1 CSVGEGELFF TGCAGCGTGGGGGAGGGGGAGCTGTTTTTT
TRBJ2-1 . . TRBV30 CAWSGTGLHEQFF TGTGCCTGGAGTGGAACAGGGTTGCATGAGCAGTTCTTC
TRBJ2-5 . . TRBV7-6 CASSLVHLPSGKHQETQYF TGTGCCAGCAGCTTAGTACACCTTCCCAGCGGAAAACACCAAGAGACCCAGTACTTC
TRBJ2-5 . TRBD2 TRBV14 CASSQATRGLAGRAQETQYF TGTGCCAGCAGCCAAGCCACCCGTGGACTAGCGGGGCGGGCCCAAGAGACCCAGTACTTC
TRBJ1-5 . . TRBV27 CASSLSTPSEHLQAAQHF TGTGCCAGCAGTTTATCCACGCCATCGGAACACCTCCAGGCGGCCCAGCATTTT
TRBJ2-2 . . TRBV7-2 CASSPTGAGLGTGELFF TGTGCCAGCAGCCCGACCGGGGCAGGCTTGGGCACCGGGGAGCTGTTTTTT
TRBJ1-1 . . TRBV5-1 CASSLAQRTEAFF TGCGCCAGCAGCTTGGCCCAGCGCACTGAAGCTTTCTTT
TRBJ2-7 few TRBD1 TRBV10-3 CAISALVSDRGYEQYF TGTGCCATCAGTGCGCTGGTTTCGGACAGGGGCTACGAGCAGTACTTC
TRBJ2-2 . . TRBV29-1 CSVEGVGLGTGELFF TGCAGCGTTGAAGGGGTGGGGCTCGGCACCGGGGAGCTGTTTTTT